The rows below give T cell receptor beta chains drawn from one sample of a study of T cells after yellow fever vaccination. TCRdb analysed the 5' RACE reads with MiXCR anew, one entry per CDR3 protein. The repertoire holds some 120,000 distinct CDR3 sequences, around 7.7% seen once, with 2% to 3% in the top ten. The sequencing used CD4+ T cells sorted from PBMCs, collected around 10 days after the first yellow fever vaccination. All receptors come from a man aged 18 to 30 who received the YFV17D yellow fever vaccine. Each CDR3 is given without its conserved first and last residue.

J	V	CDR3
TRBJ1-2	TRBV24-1	ATGTGNVNGYT
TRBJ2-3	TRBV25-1	ASSAARVAADTQY
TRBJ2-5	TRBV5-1	ASRPGTPRKETQY
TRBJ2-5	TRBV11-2	ASSQSGGGQETQY
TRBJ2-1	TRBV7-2	ASSLESSYNEQF
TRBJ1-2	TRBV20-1	SALTKGQGLANYGYT
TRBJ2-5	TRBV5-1	ASSPEASGGVQY
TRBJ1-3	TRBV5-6	ASSSGYSGNTIY
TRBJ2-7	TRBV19	ASSYSTGGIYEQY
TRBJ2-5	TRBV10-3	AISIAGDQETQY